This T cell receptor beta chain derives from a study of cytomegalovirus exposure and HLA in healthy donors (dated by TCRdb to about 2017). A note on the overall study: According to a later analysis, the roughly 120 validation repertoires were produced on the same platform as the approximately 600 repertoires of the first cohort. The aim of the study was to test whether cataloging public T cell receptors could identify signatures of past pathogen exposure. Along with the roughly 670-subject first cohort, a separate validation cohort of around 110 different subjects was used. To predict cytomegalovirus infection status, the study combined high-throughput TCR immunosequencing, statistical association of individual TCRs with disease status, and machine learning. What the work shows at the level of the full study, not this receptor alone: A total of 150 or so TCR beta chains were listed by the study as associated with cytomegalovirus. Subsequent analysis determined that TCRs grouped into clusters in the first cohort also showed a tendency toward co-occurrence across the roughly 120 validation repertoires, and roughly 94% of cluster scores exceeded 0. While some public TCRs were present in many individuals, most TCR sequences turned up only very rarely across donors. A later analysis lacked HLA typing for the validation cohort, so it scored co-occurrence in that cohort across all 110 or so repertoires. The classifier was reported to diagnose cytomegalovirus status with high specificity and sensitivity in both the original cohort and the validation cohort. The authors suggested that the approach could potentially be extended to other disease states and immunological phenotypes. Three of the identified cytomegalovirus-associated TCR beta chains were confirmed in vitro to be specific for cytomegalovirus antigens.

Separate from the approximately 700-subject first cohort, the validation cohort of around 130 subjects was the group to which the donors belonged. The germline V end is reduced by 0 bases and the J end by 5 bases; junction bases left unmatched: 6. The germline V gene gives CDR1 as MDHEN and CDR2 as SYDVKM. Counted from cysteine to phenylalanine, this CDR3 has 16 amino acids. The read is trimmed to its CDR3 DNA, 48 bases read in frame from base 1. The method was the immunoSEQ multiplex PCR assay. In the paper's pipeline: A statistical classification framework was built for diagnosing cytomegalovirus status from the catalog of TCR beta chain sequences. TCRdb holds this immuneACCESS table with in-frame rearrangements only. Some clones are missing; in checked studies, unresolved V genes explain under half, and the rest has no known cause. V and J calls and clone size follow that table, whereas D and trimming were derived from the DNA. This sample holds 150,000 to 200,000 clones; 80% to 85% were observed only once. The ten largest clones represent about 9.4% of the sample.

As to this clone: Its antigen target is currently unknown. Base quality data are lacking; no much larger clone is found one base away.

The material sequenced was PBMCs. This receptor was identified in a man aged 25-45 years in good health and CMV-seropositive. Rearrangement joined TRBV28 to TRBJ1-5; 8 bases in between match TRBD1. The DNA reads TGTGCCAGCAGTTTATGGGCAGGGGGCAGTCATCAGCCCCAGCATTTT. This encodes CASSLWAGGSHQPQHF.